The 27 T cell receptor beta chains below come from one sample, sequenced in a study of radiotherapy plus CTLA-4 blockade in lung cancer. Measured with immunoSEQ multiplex PCR; TCRdb has only the in-frame clones, and not every one. The table includes approximately 80,000 clones, roughly 79% detected once. The sequenced sample was peripheral blood, obtained from a patient treated with radiotherapy plus ipilimumab. The receptors derive from a human donor with non-small cell lung cancer whose response to radiotherapy plus ipilimumab could not be evaluated. Some clones in this sample may be carry-over from other donors' samples.

The chain couples TRBV7-9 to TRBJ1-5, with D unresolved. The germline CDR1 and CDR2 sequences are SEHNR and FQNEAQ (reference sequence). V lost 1 base to trimming and J lost 7 bases, with 8 bases between them. This CDR3 has 13 amino acids. In nucleotides, the CDR3 is TGTGCCAGCAGCTTAGGAGGGAAACAGCCCCAGCATTTT. Translated: CASSLGGKQPQHF.

The chain employs TRBV4-3 and TRBJ2-7; 7 bases fit TRBD2. CDR3 length equals 13 residues. Germline trimming cut 1 base from V and 10 bases from J; bases unmatched to any gene: 7. The germline CDR1 and CDR2 sequences are LGHNA and YSLEER. The CDR3 DNA is TGCGCCAGCAGCCAAGCGGGGGGACGGTACCAGTACTTC. It encodes CASSQAGGRYQYF.

The chain is built from TRBV9 and TRBJ1-2; D ambiguous. V was trimmed by 0 bases and J by 4 bases, leaving 13 bases between them. The CDR3 sequence is 15 residues long. The germline V gene encodes CDR1 SGDLS and CDR2 YYNGEE. This CDR3 is CASSVATASRYGYTF. CDR3 coding DNA: TGTGCCAGCAGCGTAGCTACAGCCTCACGCTATGGCTACACCTTC.

The chain recombines TRBV28 with TRBJ2-5; 12 bases line up with TRBD1. Germline CDR1 and CDR2: MDHEN and SYDVKM. V shed 8 bases and J 4 bases; nucleotides not matched to a gene: 14. The CDR3 runs to 17 residues. CDR3 loop: CASVSSGTGGRVETQYF. The CDR3 bases are TGTGCCAGCGTTTCTTCCGGGACAGGGGGCAGGGTAGAGACCCAGTACTTC.

V usage is TRBV5-1 and J usage is TRBJ1-1; weak D call: TRBD1 (6 bases). CDR1 and CDR2 from the germline V gene are SGHRS and YFSETQ. CDR3 length: 15 amino acids. Trimming took off 4 bases at V and 4 bases at J, with 17 bases between the two ends. The CDR3 protein is CASSPHSGTSTEAFF. The DNA of the CDR3 is TGCGCCAGCAGCCCGCACTCCGGGACAAGCACTGAAGCTTTCTTT.

The chain has TRBV19 and TRBJ1-3, with TRBD1 as a possible D gene (5 bases). The CDR3 is made up of 14 amino acids. In germline, CDR1 is LNHDA, CDR2 SQIVND (reference sequence). Trimming left V 6 bases short and J 0 bases short, with 9 bases between. The DNA for the CDR3 is TGTGCCAGTAGACAGGTCAGCTCTGGAAACACCATATATTTT. Translated, it gives CASRQVSSGNTIYF.

The rearrangement links TRBV28 to TRBJ2-1; 8 positions agree with TRBD1. The J segment lost 9 bases and the V segment lost 5 bases, leaving 6 bases of the junction unmatched. This CDR3 region has 13 residues. CDR1 and CDR2 from the germline V gene are MDHEN and SYDVKM. DNA of the CDR3: TGTGCCAGCAGTCCATCAGGGGGCGGTGAGCAGTTCTTC. It codes for CASSPSGGGEQFF.

This rearrangement joins TRBV7-2 to TRBJ1-2; maybe TRBD1 (5 bases). With 2 bases removed from V and 5 bases from J, the gap between germline ends came to 15 bases. The CDR3 runs 15 residues. The V gene's germline CDR1 is SGHTA and CDR2 FQGNSA. CDR3 in DNA: TGTGCCAGCAGCTTACAGGGCTCCTCGAGGTATGGCTACACCTTC. It codes for CASSLQGSSRYGYTF.

This sequence joins TRBV6-5 and TRBJ2-5; a possible D gene is TRBD1 (6 bases). Germline V gene sequence: CDR1 MNHEY, CDR2 SVGAGI. The CDR3 has 14 residues. The V end lost 7 bases, the J end lost 7 bases, and 19 bases lay between the germline ends. The CDR3 here is CASKARGVGVTQYF. The CDR3, as DNA: TGTGCCAGCAAGGCCAGGGGCGTCGGGGTGACCCAGTACTTC.

The CDR3 is CASSSGQNNEQFF. The CDR3 coding sequence is TGTGCCAGCAGCTCGGGACAGAACAATGAGCAGTTCTTC. The genes are TRBV11-3 and TRBJ2-1, with 7 bases matching TRBD1. CDR3 length: 13 amino acids. J lost 5 bases, V lost 4 bases, and 2 bases had no gene match. Looked up from germline, CDR1 is SGHNT and CDR2 is YENEEA.

V and J are TRBV30 and TRBJ1-2; D is unclear. Trimming cost V 1 base and J 8 bases, with 14 bases left between them. Germline V gives CDR1 GTSNPN, CDR2 SVGIG (reference sequence). This CDR3 has 13 residues. The CDR3 loop is CAWSAGGFGGYTF. The CDR3, as DNA: TGTGCCTGGAGTGCGGGAGGCTTTGGAGGCTACACCTTC. Looking up the rest from reference TRBV30 and TRBJ1-2 gives the full variable domain: SQTIHQWPATLVQPVGSPLSLECTVEGTSNPNLYWYRQAAGRGLQLLFYSVGIGQISSEVPQNLSASRPQDRQFILSSKKLLLSDSGFYLCAWSAGGFGGYTFGSGTRLTVV.

This clone has only one observation. The chain joins TRBV6-1 to TRBJ1-4; the D is unclear. Trimming removed 7 bases from V and 0 bases from J, with 9 bases in between. This CDR3 has 14 amino acids. Germline V gene lookup returns CDR1 MNHNS and CDR2 SASEGT. This CDR3 reads CASKPIATNEKLFF. CDR3 in DNA: TGTGCCAGCAAGCCTATTGCAACTAATGAAAAACTGTTTTTT.

The chain links TRBV5-1 to TRBJ2-1, with 9 bases lining up with TRBD2. Per germline, CDR1 SGHRS and CDR2 YFSETQ. The CDR3 has 15 residues. Losses at the gene ends were 1 base for V and 4 bases for J; bases not matched to a gene: 3. CDR3 amino acids: CASSLSSGGYNEQFF. The CDR3 DNA follows: TGCGCCAGCAGCTTGAGTAGCGGGGGTTACAATGAGCAGTTCTTC.

V and J are TRBV11-2 and TRBJ2-3, with 8 nucleotides matching TRBD2. The V gene's germline CDR1 is SGHAT and CDR2 FQNNGV. The junction had 18 bases not matched to a gene; V was cut back by 5 bases and J by 2 bases. The CDR3 loop spans 19 amino acids. The DNA for the CDR3 is TGTGCCAGCAGCCGATATTTGACCAGGACTAGCAATCCCACAGATACGCAGTATTTT. As protein: CASSRYLTRTSNPTDTQYF.

The V gene is TRBV5-4, the J gene TRBJ2-5, with a tentative D call TRBD1 (6 bases). This CDR3 comprises 13 residues. Germline V gene sequence: CDR1 SGHNT, CDR2 YYREEE (reference sequence). V lost 3 bases and J 3 bases, leaving 9 bases between the germline ends. CDR3 DNA: TGTGCCAGCAGCTGGGGGCACGAAGAGACCCAGTACTTC. Translated, it gives CASSWGHEETQYF. Full variable domain (rest looked up from reference TRBV5-4 and TRBJ2-5): ETGVTQSPTHLIKTRGQQVTLRCSSQSGHNTVSWYQQALGQGPQFIFQYYREEENGRGNFPPRFSGLQFPNYSSELNVNALELDDSALYLCASSWGHEETQYFGPGTRLLVL.

This chain links TRBV29-1 with TRBJ1-1, with D uncertain. Trimming stripped 7 bases from V and 4 bases from J, with 19 bases between. Looked up from germline, CDR1 is SQVTM and CDR2 is ANQGSEA. This CDR3 comprises 14 residues. CDR3 DNA: TGCAGCGCCCAAGCGGAGGAGGGCGTCACTGAAGCTTTCTTT. It encodes CSAQAEEGVTEAFF.

This clone has just one count. The J gene is TRBJ1-6, the V gene TRBV13; TRBD1 is a possible D gene (5 bases). Trimming removed 1 base at V and 7 bases at J, with 11 bases between. CDR1 and CDR2 from the germline V gene are PRHDT and FYEKMQ (reference sequence). This CDR3 comprises 15 residues. CDR3 DNA sequence: TGTGCCAGCAGCTTAGACGGCAGGACAAATTCACCCCTCCACTTT. It codes for CASSLDGRTNSPLHF.

This clone was picked up a small number of times. The chain combines TRBV28 with TRBJ1-2; D is unclear. The V end was cut by 6 bases, the J end by 2 bases, with 7 bases between. This CDR3 is 12 amino acids long. Germline-derived CDR1 and CDR2 are MDHEN and SYDVKM. This CDR3 reads CASRNTNYGYTF. CDR3 bases: TGTGCCAGCAGAAACACCAACTATGGCTACACCTTC.

This clone was found a few times. The gene calls are TRBV7-3 and TRBJ1-2, with a possible D match to TRBD1 (6 bases). This CDR3 has 12 amino acids. Germline-derived CDR1 and CDR2 are SGHTA and FQGTGA. V was shortened by 6 bases and J by 6 bases, with 11 bases between the two germline ends. CDR3 loop: CASSVYRDGYTF. The CDR3 DNA is TGTGCCAGCAGTGTTTACAGGGATGGCTACACCTTC. The full variable domain, in which reference TRBV7-3 and TRBJ1-2 provide the parts outside the CDR3, is GAGVSQTPSNKVTEKGKYVELRCDPISGHTALYWYRQSLGQGPEFLIYFQGTGAADDSGLPNDRFFAVRPEGSVSTLKIQRTERGDSAVYLCASSVYRDGYTFGSGTRLTVV.

The gene calls are TRBV9 and TRBJ2-1; possible D gene TRBD1, 5 bases. This CDR3 comprises 15 residues. Germline V lookup: CDR1 SGDLS, CDR2 YYNGEE. V lost 4 bases, J lost 1 base, and 12 bases lay in between. CDR3 protein: CASSSTGFSYNEQFF. The CDR3 coding sequence is TGTGCCAGCAGCTCTACAGGTTTTTCCTACAATGAGCAGTTCTTC.

This clone was seen a few times. The chain carries TRBV5-4 and TRBJ1-1; D is ambiguous. V lost 4 bases and J 4 bases, leaving 14 bases between the germline ends. Germline-derived CDR1 and CDR2 are SGHNT and YYREEE (reference sequence). The CDR3 loop spans 14 amino acids. The CDR3: CASSPSGGGTEAFF. The CDR3 nucleotides read TGTGCCAGCAGCCCCTCGGGAGGTGGCACTGAAGCTTTCTTT.

The chain joins TRBV6-1 to TRBJ2-5; TRBD2 matches 13 bases. J lost 2 bases, V lost 6 bases, and 3 bases had no gene match. This CDR3 is built from 15 residues. The V gene's germline CDR1 is MNHNS and CDR2 SASEGT. The CDR3 DNA reads as TGTGCCAGCAGAACTAGCGGGGGGGTTCAAGAGACCCAGTACTTC. Protein sequence: CASRTSGGVQETQYF.

This clone was seen at least ten times. The V and J genes are TRBV7-8 and TRBJ2-7; a possible D gene is TRBD2 (6 bases). Germline V gene lookup returns CDR1 SGHVS and CDR2 FQNEAQ. CDR3 length: 14 amino acids. Trimming took 7 bases from V and 0 from J, leaving 13 bases between them. The CDR3 loop reads CASTGLGSSYEQYF. In nucleotides, the CDR3 is TGTGCCAGCACCGGACTCGGGAGCTCCTACGAGCAGTACTTC.

The chain combines TRBV7-2 with TRBJ2-5; TRBD2 agrees at 10 bases. The end of the DNA aligns better with TRBJ2-7, so the J call may be wrong. This CDR3 is 14 amino acids long. Looked up from germline, CDR1 is SGHTA and CDR2 is FQGNSA. The CDR3 sequence is CASSSAGGPYEQYF. CDR3 nucleotides: TGTGCCAGCAGTTCAGCGGGGGGGCCGTACGAGCAGTACTTC.

The rearrangement uses TRBV5-1 and TRBJ1-2; 7 nucleotides agree with TRBD1. The J segment lost 0 bases and the V segment lost 4 bases, leaving 3 bases of the junction unmatched. The CDR3 has 14 amino acids. Germline V CDR1 and CDR2: SGHRS, YFSETQ. The CDR3 sequence: CASSLGQANYGYTF. As DNA, the CDR3 is TGCGCCAGCAGCCTAGGACAGGCTAACTATGGCTACACCTTC.

The J gene is TRBJ2-3, the V gene TRBV2; D gene ambiguous. V gave up 6 bases and J gave up 2 bases, with 3 bases separating them. Germline CDR1 and CDR2: SNHLY and FYNNEI. This CDR3 region has 11 residues. The CDR3 DNA follows: TGTGCCAGCAGGTACACAGATACGCAGTATTTT. As protein: CASRYTDTQYF.

The V call is TRBV29-1, the J call TRBJ2-7; TRBD1 aligns across 9 bases. CDR3 length: 16 amino acids. V shed 3 bases and J 3 bases; nucleotides not matched to a gene: 12. Looked up from germline, CDR1 is SQVTM and CDR2 is ANQGSEA. The CDR3 DNA reads as TGCAGCGTTGACTCAACCCTGACAGGGGGTCTCTACGAGCAGTACTTC. It translates to CSVDSTLTGGLYEQYF.